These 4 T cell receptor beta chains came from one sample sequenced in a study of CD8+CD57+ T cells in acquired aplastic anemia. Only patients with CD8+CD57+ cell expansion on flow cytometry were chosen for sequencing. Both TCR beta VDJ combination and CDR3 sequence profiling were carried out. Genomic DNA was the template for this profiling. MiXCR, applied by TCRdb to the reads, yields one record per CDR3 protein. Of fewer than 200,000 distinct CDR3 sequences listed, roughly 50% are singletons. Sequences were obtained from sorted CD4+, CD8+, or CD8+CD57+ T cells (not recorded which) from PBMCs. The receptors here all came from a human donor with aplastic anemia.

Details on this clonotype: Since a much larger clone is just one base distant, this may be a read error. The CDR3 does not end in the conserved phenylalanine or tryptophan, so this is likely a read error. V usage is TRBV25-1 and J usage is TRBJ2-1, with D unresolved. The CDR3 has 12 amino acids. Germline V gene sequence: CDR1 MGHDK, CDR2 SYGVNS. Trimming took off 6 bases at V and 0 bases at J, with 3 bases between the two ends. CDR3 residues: CASRGSYNEQFL. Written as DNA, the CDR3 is TGTGCCAGCAGGGGCTCCTACAATGAGCAGTTCCTC.

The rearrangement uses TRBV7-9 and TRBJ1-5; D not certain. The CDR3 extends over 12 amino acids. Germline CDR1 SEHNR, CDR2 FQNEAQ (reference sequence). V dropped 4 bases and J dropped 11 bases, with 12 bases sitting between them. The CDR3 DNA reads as TGTGCCAGCAGCTCCGGACGGGAAGCCCAGCATTTT. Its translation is CASSSGREAQHF.

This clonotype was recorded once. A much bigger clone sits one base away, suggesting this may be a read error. This CDR3 reads CASSQWSAGKSTKAFF. Written as DNA, the CDR3 is TGTGCCAGCAGCCAATGGTCGGCAGGGAAGAGCACTAAAGCTTTCTTT. The V and J genes are TRBV3-1 and TRBJ1-1; D perhaps matches TRBD1 (5 bases). This CDR3 has 16 amino acids. Looked up from germline, CDR1 is LGHDT and CDR2 is YNNKEL (reference sequence).

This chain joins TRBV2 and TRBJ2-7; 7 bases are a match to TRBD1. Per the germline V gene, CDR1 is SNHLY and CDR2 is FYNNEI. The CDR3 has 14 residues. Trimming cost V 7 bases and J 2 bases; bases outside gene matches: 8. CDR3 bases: TGTGCCAGCACTTGGGACAGCCAAGCCTACGAGCAGTACTTC. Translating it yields CASTWDSQAYEQYF.